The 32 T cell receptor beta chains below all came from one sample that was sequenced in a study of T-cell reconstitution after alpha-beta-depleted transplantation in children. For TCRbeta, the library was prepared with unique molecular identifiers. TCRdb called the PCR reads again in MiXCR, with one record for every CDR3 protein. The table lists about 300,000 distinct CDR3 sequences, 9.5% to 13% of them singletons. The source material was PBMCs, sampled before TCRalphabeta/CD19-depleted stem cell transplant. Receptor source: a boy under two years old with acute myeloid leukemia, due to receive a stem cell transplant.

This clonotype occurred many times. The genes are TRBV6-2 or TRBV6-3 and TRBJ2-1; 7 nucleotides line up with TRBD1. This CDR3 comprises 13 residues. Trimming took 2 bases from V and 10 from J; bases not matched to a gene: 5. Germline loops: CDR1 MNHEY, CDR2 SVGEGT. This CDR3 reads CASSYQTGREQFF. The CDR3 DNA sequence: TGTGCCAGCAGTTACCAGACAGGGCGGGAGCAGTTCTTC.

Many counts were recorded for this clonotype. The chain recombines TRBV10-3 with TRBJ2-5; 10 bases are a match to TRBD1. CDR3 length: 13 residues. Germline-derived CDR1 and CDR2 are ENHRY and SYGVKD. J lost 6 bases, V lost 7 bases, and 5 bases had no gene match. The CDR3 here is CAIKGQGEQTQYF. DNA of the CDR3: TGTGCCATCAAAGGACAGGGGGAACAGACCCAGTACTTC.

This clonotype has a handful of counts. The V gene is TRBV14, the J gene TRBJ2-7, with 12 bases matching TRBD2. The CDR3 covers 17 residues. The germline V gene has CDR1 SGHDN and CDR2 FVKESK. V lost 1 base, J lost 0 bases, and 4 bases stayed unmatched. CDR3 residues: CASSQGLAGVLSYEQYF. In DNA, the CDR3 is TGTGCCAGCAGCCAAGGACTAGCGGGGGTCCTCTCCTACGAGCAGTACTTC.

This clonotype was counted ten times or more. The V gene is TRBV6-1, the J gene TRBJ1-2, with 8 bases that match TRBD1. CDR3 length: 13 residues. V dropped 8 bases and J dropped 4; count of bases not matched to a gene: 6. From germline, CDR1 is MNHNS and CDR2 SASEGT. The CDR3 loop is CASGQGPTYGYTF. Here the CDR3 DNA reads TGTGCCAGCGGACAGGGACCTACCTATGGCTACACCTTC.

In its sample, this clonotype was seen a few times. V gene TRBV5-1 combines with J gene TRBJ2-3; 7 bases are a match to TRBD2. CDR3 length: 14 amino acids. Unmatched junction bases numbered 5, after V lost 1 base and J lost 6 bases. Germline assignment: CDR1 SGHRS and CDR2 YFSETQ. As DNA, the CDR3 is TGCGCCAGCAGCTTGTGGGGGGGAGCGGATACGCAGTATTTT. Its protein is CASSLWGGADTQYF.

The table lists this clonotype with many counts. In nucleotides, the CDR3 is TGTGCCAGCAGTTACTCTGACAGACAGCCCTACGAGCAGTACTTC. This sequence encodes CASSYSDRQPYEQYF. The rearrangement links TRBV6-2 or TRBV6-3 to TRBJ2-7; TRBD1 is a possible D gene (5 bases). The germline V and J ends were trimmed by 0 bases and 2 bases, with 11 bases remaining between them. CDR1 and CDR2 (germline): MNHEY, SVGEGT. The CDR3 is 15 amino acids.

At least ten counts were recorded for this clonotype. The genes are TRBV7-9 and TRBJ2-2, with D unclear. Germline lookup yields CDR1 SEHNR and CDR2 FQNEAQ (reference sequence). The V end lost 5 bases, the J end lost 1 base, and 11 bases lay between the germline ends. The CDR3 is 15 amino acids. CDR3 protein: CASSPTVVNTGELFF. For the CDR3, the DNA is TGTGCCAGCAGCCCTACGGTAGTGAACACCGGGGAGCTGTTTTTT.

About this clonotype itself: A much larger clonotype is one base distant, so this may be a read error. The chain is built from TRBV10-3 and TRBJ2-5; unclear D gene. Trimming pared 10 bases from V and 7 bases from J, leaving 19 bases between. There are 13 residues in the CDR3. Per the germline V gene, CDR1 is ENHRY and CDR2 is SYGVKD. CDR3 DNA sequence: TGTGCCAGCAAAACCGATTTTCAGTTGACCCAGTACTTC. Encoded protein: CASKTDFQLTQYF.

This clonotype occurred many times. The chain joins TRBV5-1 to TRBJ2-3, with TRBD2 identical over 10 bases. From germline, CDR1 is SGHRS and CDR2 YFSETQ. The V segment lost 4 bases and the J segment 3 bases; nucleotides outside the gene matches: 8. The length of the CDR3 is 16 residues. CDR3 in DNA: TGCGCCAGCAGCCCGAGTCCAGCGGGGGGGACAGATACGCAGTATTTT. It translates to CASSPSPAGGTDTQYF.

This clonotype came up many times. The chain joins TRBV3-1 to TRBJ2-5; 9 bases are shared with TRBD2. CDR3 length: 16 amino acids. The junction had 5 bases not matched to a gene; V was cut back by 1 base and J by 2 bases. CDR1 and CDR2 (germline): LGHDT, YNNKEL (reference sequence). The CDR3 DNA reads TGTGCCAGCAGCCAAGGGGCTAGCGGGGTTCAAGAGACCCAGTACTTC. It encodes CASSQGASGVQETQYF.

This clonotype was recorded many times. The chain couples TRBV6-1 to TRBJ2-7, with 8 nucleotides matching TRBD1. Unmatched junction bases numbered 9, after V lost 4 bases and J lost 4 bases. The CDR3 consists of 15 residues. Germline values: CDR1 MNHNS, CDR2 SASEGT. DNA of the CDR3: TGTGCCAGCAGTGGCAGGACAGGGAAAGGATACGAGCAGTACTTC. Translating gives CASSGRTGKGYEQYF.

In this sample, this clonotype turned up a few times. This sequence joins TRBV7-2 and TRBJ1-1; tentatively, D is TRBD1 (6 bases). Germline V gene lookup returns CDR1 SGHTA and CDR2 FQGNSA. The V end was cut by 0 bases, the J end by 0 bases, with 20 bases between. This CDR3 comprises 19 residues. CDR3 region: CASSLARTAGGVLNTEAFF. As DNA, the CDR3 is TGTGCCAGCAGCTTAGCCCGGACAGCTGGGGGGGTGTTGAACACTGAAGCTTTCTTT.

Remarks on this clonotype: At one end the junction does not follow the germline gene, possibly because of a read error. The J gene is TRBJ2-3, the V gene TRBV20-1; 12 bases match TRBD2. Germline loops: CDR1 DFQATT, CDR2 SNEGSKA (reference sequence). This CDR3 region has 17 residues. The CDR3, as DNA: TGCTGTGCTAGTATGACTAGCGGGAGCGTCAGCACAGATACGCAGTATTTT. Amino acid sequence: CCASMTSGSVSTDTQYF.

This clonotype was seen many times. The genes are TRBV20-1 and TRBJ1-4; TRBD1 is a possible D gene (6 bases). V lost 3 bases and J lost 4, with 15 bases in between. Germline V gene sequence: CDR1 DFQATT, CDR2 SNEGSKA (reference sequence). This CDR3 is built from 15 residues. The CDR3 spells CSARDLGQFNEKLFF. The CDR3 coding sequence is TGCAGTGCTAGGGACCTCGGACAGTTTAATGAAAAACTGTTTTTT.

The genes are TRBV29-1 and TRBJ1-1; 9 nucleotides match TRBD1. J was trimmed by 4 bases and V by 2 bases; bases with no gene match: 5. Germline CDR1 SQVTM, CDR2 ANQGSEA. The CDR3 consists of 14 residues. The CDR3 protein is CSVENRGRVTEAFF. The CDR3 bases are TGCAGCGTTGAAAACAGGGGGCGGGTCACTGAAGCTTTCTTT.

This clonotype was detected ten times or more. For the CDR3, the DNA is TGTGCCAGCAGCTTGCAGTCTTTAACTACTAGCACAGATACGCAGTATTTT. It specifies CASSLQSLTTSTDTQYF. The rearrangement links TRBV5-4 to TRBJ2-3, with no clear D. The V end was cut by 1 base, the J end by 0 bases, with 15 bases between. This CDR3 comprises 17 residues. Germline V gene sequence: CDR1 SGHNT, CDR2 YYREEE (reference sequence).

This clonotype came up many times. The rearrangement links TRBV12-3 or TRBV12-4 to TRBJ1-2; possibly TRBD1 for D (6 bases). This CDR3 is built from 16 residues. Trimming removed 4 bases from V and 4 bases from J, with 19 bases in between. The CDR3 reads CASSSDPDRLVYGYTF. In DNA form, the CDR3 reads TGTGCCAGCAGTTCCGACCCGGACAGACTTGTCTATGGCTACACCTTC.

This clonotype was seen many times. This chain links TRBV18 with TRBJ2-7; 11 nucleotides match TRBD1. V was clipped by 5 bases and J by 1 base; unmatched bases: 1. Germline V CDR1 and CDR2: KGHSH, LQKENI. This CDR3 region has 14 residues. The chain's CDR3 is CASSGDRGSYEQYF. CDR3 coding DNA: TGTGCCAGCTCAGGGGACAGGGGGTCCTACGAGCAGTACTTC.

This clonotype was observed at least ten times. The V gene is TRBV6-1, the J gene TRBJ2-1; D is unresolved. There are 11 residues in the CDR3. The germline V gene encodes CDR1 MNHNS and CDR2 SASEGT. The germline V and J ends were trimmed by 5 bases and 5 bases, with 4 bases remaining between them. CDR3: CASSFHNEQFF. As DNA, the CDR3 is TGTGCCAGCAGTTTCCACAATGAGCAGTTCTTC.

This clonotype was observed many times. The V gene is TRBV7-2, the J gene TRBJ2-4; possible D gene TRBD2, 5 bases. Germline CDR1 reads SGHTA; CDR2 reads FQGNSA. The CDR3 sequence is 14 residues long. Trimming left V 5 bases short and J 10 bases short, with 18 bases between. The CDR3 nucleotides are TGTGCCAGCAGCGCCTCGGGAACGGAAAGGATTCAGTACTTC. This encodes CASSASGTERIQYF.

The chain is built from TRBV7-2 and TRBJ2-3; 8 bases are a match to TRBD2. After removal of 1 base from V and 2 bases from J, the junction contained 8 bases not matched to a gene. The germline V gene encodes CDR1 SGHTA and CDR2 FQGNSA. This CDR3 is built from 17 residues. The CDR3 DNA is TGTGCCAGCAGCTTAGTGCCTAGCGGGTCCTCCACAGATACGCAGTATTTT. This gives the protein CASSLVPSGSSTDTQYF.

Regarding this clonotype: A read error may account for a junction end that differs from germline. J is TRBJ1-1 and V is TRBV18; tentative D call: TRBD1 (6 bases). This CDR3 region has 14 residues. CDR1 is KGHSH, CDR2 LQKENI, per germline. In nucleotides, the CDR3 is TGTGCCAGCTTACCACAGGGCCCGAACACTGAAGCTTTCTTT. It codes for CASLPQGPNTEAFF.

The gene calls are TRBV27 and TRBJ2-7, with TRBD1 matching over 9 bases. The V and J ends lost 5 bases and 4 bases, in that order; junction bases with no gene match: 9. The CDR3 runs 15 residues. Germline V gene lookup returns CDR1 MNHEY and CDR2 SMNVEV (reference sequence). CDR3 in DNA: TGTGCCAGCAGTCCCCGGACAGGGGTGTATTACGAGCAGTACTTC. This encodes CASSPRTGVYYEQYF.

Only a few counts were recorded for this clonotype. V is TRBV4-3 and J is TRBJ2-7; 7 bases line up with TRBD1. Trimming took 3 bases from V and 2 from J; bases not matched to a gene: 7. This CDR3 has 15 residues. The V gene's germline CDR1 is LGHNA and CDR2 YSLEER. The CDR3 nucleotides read TGCGCCAGCAGCCACCTCAGGACAGGCCCCTACGAGCAGTACTTC. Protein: CASSHLRTGPYEQYF.

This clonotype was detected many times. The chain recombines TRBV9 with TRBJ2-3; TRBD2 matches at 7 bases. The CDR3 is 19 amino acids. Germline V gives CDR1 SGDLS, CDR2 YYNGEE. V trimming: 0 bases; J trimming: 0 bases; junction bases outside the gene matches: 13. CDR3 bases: TGTGCCAGCAGCGTAGGGAGGGGACCGGGAGGTCAAAGCACAGATACGCAGTATTTT. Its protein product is CASSVGRGPGGQSTDTQYF.

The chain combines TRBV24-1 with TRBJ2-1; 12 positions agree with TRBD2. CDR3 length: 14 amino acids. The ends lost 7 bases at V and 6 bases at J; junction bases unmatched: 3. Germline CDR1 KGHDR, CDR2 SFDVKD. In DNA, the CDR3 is TGTGCCACCAGAGGACTAGCGGGGAGCAATGAGCAGTTCTTC. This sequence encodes CATRGLAGSNEQFF.

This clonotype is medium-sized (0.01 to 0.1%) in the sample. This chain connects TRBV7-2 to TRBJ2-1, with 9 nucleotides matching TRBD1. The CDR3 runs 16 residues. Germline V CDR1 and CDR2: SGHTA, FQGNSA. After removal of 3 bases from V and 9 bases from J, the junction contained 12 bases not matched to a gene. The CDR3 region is CASSFGRMTGGIEQFF. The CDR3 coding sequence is TGTGCCAGCAGCTTCGGGCGAATGACAGGGGGAATTGAGCAGTTCTTC.

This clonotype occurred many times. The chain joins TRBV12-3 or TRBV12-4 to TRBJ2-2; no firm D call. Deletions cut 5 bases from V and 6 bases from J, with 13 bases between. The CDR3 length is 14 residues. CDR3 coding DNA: TGTGCCAGCAGTGCCCCGACTTTTCCCGGGGAGCTGTTTTTT. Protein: CASSAPTFPGELFF.

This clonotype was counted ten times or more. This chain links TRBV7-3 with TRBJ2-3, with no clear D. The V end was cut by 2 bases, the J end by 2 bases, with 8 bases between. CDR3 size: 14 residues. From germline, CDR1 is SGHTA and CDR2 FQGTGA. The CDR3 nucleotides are TGTGCCAGCAGCTTACCGATTTCCACAGATACGCAGTATTTT. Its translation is CASSLPISTDTQYF.

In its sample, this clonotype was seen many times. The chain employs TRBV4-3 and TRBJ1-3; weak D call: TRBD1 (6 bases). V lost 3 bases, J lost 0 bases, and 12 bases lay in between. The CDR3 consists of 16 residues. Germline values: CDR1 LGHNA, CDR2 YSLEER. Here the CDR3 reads CASSQQGSLSGNTIYF. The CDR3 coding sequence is TGCGCCAGCAGCCAGCAGGGGTCCCTCTCTGGAAACACCATATATTTT.

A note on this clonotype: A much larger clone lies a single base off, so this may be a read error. CDR3 nucleotides: TGTGCCAGCAGCCCGGGACTAGCGGTAGCGGTAGAGCAGTACTTC. It yields the protein CASSPGLAVAVEQYF. The rearrangement joins TRBV9 to TRBJ2-7, with 11 bases that match TRBD2. J was trimmed by 7 bases and V by 4 bases; bases with no gene match: 10. This CDR3 region has 15 residues. Germline values: CDR1 SGDLS, CDR2 YYNGEE. Full variable domain (rest looked up from reference TRBV9 and TRBJ2-7): DSGVTQTPKHLITATGQRVTLRCSPRSGDLSVYWYQQSLDQGLQFLIQYYNGEERAKGNILERFSAQQFPDLHSELNLSSLELGDSALYFCASSPGLAVAVEQYFGPGTRLTVT.

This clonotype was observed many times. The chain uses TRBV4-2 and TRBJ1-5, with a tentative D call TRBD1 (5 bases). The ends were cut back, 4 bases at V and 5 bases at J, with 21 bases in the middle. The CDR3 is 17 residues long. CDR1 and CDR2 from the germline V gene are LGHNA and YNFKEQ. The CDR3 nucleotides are TGTGCCAGCAGCCTCAACCTTGTGCGGGACGGCCATCAGCCCCAGCATTTT. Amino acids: CASSLNLVRDGHQPQHF.